This TCR beta chain was documented in a study of Tregs in tolerant kidney transplant recipients. Notes on the study in general: Validation in larger populations is needed because few patients were studied.

Some clones are missing from TCRdb's copy, which holds only in-frame ones; the method was immunoSEQ multiplex PCR. The table lists about 120,000 clones, 92% of them singletons. Germline trimming cut 7 bases from V and 7 bases from J; bases unmatched to any gene: 11. The CDR3 covers 14 residues. Germline CDR1 reads SGDLS; CDR2 reads YYNGEE. Details on this clone: Its antigen is not identified.

This sequence originates from a human donor in good health. The V and J genes are TRBV9 and TRBJ2-3; 8 bases agree with TRBD2. The material sequenced was CD4+ T cells from blood. The CDR3 loop reads CASGREGGGNTQYF. Written as DNA, the CDR3 is TGTGCCAGCGGCCGGGAGGGCGGCGGAAATACGCAGTATTTT.